This record covers a single T cell receptor (beta chain). Original methodology: Counts of nucleated cells, estimated from reference gene primer amplification, were obtained. The assay was immunoSEQ multiplex PCR, and TCRdb's table has in-frame clones only and misses some. That table furnishes V, J and clone size, whereas the DNA furnished D and trimming. The sample has about 160,000 clones, 70% to 80% seen once. The V end was cut by 2 bases, the J end by 4 bases, with 15 bases between. Germline-derived CDR1 and CDR2 are PRHDT and FYEKMQ (reference sequence). This CDR3 region has 15 residues. The sample comes from a study of blood T cell repertoires in COVID-19. Study-wide context: Collection of acute and convalescent COVID-19 samples took place in the United States, Italy and Spain.

The sequencing input was peripheral blood. The receptor's source is a woman aged 55 to 70 with COVID-19, enrolled during active disease. The V gene is TRBV13, the J gene TRBJ2-7; weak D call: TRBD1 (6 bases). In DNA, the CDR3 is TGTGCCAGCAGCTTATGGTCGTCCAGGGGTTACGAGCAGTACTTC. Translated: CASSLWSSRGYEQYF.